One T cell receptor (beta chain) is described in this entry. The sample is drawn from a study of long-term antiretroviral therapy in people with HIV. The CDR3 is made up of 11 amino acids. The germline V and J ends were trimmed by 7 bases and 8 bases, with 14 bases remaining between them. Germline V CDR1 and CDR2: SQVTM, ANQGSEA. Survey-level resolution applied to immunoSEQ assay v3.0. 40,000-50,000 T-cell genomes per sample were the sequencing target. Assay: immunoSEQ multiplex PCR; the TCRdb copy retains only in-frame clones and omits some. The sample has 30,000 to 40,000 clones; 70% to 80% are singletons.

The sequence derives from a young man with HIV. The material sequenced was unsorted PBMCs, taken 1.9 years after starting antiretroviral therapy. V is TRBV29-1 and J is TRBJ1-2, with no clear D. CDR3 nucleotides: TGCAGCGCCGAACAGCTCCAGGGCTACACCTTC. As protein: CSAEQLQGYTF.